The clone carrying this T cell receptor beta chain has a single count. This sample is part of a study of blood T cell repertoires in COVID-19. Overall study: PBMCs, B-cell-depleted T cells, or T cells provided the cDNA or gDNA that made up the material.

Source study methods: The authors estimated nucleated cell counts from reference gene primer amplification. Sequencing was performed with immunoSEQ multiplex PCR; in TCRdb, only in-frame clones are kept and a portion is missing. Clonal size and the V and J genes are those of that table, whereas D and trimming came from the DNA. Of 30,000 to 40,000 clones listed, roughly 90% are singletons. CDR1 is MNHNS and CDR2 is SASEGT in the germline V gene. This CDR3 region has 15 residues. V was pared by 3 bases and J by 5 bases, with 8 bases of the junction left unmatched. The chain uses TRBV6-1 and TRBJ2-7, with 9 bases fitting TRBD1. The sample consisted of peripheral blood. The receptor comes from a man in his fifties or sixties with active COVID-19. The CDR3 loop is CASSDRWTGEDEQYF. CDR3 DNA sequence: TGTGCCAGCAGTGACCGCTGGACAGGGGAAGACGAGCAGTACTTC.